This TCR beta chain comes out of a study of beta chain features in type 1 diabetes. Whole-study findings and limits: More deletions and fewer insertions at VDJ junctions were found in patients with type 1 diabetes. Possibly, sequencing cDNA over-represented cells that had high TCR expression levels.

Germline CDR1 SGHRS, CDR2 YFSETQ. CDR3 size: 14 residues. V lost 4 bases, J lost 3 bases, and 3 bases stayed unmatched. The collection from each donor was one heparinised blood draw averaging around 120 mL. Via CD45RO/CCR7/CD25/CD127/CD95/CD27, cells of the CD4+ naive, central memory, regulatory and stem cell-like memory subsets were sorted. cDNA synthesis used the whole RNA isolate, giving expressed TCRB sequences. Repertoires were generated with immunoSEQ multiplex PCR, while TCRdb's copy carries only in-frame clones and drops some. The table includes around 430,000 clones, roughly 30% detected once. A word on this clone: Its target is not known. This sample also contains other DNA sequences that code for the same CDR3.

The origin of this receptor is a man aged 18 to 35 in good health. Material for sequencing was naive CD4+ T cells from blood. V and J are TRBV5-1 and TRBJ2-3; 9 positions match TRBD1. In DNA form, the CDR3 reads TGCGCCAGCAGCCTAGGGACAGGGACAGATACGCAGTATTTT. Amino acid sequence: CASSLGTGTDTQYF.